The clone carrying this T cell receptor beta chain has a count of ten or more. The antigen is undetermined. Germline V CDR1 and CDR2: SGHRS, YFSETQ. The CDR3 runs 15 residues. Unmatched junction bases numbered 2, after V lost 3 bases and J lost 0 bases. The data originate from a study of blood T cells in healthy people across ages. The second PCR ran about 6 to 12 cycles with a sample-barcoded 5' primer and J-beta primers. TCRdb used MiXCR to reprocess the 5' RACE reads, holding one entry per CDR3 protein. The sample has about 1.1 million distinct CDR3 sequences, about two fifths seen once. Donor samples were obtained from healthy Caucasian individuals from Russia, aged about 6 to 95. Collection of around 10 milliliters of peripheral blood was performed for each donor. Findings and caveats of the study: Donor CMV status, an unknown factor, possibly confounded changes in expanded clonotypes. Estimated diversity across one million T cells was deemed an underestimate.

The sample was blood. This TCR was recovered from a young man in good health. V and J are TRBV5-1 and TRBJ1-2, with 10 nucleotides matching TRBD1. The CDR3 bases are TGCGCCAGCAGCTCGACAGGGGGCTCTAACTATGGCTACACCTTC. Protein product: CASSSTGGSNYGYTF. The whole variable domain, remainder taken from reference TRBV5-1 and TRBJ1-2, is KAGVTQTPRYLIKTRGQQVTLSCSPISGHRSVSWYQQTPGQGLQFLFEYFSETQRNKGNFPGRFSGRQFSNSRSEMNVSTLELGDSALYLCASSSTGGSNYGYTFGSGTRLTVV.